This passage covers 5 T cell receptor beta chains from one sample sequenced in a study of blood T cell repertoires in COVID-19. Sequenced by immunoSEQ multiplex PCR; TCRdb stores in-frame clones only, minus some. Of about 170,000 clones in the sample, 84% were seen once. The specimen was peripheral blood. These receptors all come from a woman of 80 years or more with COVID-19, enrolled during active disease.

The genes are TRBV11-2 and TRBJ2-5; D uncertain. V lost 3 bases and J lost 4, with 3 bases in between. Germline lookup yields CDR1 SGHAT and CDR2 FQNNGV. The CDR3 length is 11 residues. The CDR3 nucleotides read TGTGCCAGCAGCTTTAGAGAGACCCAGTACTTC. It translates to CASSFRETQYF.

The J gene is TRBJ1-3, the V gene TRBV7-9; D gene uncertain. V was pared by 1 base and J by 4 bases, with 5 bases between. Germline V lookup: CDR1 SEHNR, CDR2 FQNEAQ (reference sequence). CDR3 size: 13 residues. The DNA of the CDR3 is TGTGCCAGCAGCTTAGATTCAGGAAACACCATATATTTT. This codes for CASSLDSGNTIYF.

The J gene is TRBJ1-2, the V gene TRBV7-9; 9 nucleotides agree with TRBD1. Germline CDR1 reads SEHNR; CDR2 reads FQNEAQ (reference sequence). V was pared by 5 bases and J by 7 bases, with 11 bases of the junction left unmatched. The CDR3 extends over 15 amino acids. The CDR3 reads CASSQTGTGRGGYTF. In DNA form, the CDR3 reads TGTGCCAGCAGCCAGACCGGGACAGGGCGGGGTGGCTACACCTTC.

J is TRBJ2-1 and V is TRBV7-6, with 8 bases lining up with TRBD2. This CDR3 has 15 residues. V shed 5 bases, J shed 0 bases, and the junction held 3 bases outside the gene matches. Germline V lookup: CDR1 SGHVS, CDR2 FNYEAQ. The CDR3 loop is CASSASGSSYNEQFF. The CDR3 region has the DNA TGTGCCAGCAGCGCGAGCGGGAGCTCCTACAATGAGCAGTTCTTC. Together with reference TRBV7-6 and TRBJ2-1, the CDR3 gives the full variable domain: GAGVSQSPRYKVTKRGQDVALRCDPISGHVSLYWYRQALGQGPEFLTYFNYEAQQDKSGLPNDRFSAERPEGSISTLTIQRTEQRDSAMYRCASSASGSSYNEQFFGPGTRLTVL.

CDR3: CASSQDSTGGPDEQFF. Here the CDR3 DNA reads TGCGCCAGCAGCCAAGATTCAACGGGGGGGCCCGATGAGCAGTTCTTC. This chain uses TRBV4-3 with TRBJ2-1, with 8 bases that match TRBD2. Per germline, CDR1 LGHNA and CDR2 YSLEER. The CDR3 runs 16 residues. The V segment lost 0 bases and the J segment 8 bases; nucleotides outside the gene matches: 9.